The next 32 T cell receptor beta chains were all read from a single sample in a study of blood T cell repertoires in COVID-19. TCRdb's table, derived via immunoSEQ multiplex PCR, lists solely in-frame clones and lacks some. The repertoire holds around 250,000 clones, with roughly 86% as singletons. The sample taken for sequencing was PBMCs or T cells enriched from blood (not recorded which). These receptors all come from a woman between 50 and 59 years old who had recovered from COVID-19.

The chain has TRBV7-8 and TRBJ2-1; TRBD2 agrees at 16 bases. The V gene's germline CDR1 is SGHVS and CDR2 FQNEAQ. The trim removed 2 bases at V and 8 bases at J, leaving 3 bases unmatched. The CDR3 covers 16 residues. This CDR3 reads CASSLMGLAGGDEQFF. The DNA for the CDR3 is TGTGCCAGCAGCTTAATGGGACTAGCGGGAGGGGATGAGCAGTTCTTC. Using reference TRBV7-8 and TRBJ2-1 for the parts outside the CDR3, the full variable domain is GAGVSQSPRYKVAKRGQDVALRCDPISGHVSLFWYQQALGQGPEFLTYFQNEAQLDKSGLPSDRFFAERPEGSVSTLKIQRTQQEDSAVYLCASSLMGLAGGDEQFFGPGTRLTVL.

This chain connects TRBV5-1 to TRBJ1-3, with a possible D match to TRBD1 (5 bases). Germline V gene sequence: CDR1 SGHRS, CDR2 YFSETQ. The CDR3 runs to 16 residues. V dropped 3 bases and J dropped 3 bases, with 16 bases sitting between them. The CDR3, as DNA: TGCGCCAGCAGCTGGGACGGGGGGTTTGGTGGAAACACCATATATTTT. It specifies CASSWDGGFGGNTIYF. The variable domain in full, completed from reference TRBV5-1 and TRBJ1-3, reads KAGVTQTPRYLIKTRGQQVTLSCSPISGHRSVSWYQQTPGQGLQFLFEYFSETQRNKGNFPGRFSGRQFSNSRSEMNVSTLELGDSALYLCASSWDGGFGGNTIYFGEGSWLTVV.

The rearrangement uses TRBV4-1 and TRBJ1-1; weak D call: TRBD1 (6 bases). Looked up from germline, CDR1 is MGHRA and CDR2 is YSYEKL. Trimming removed 3 bases at V and 10 bases at J, with 12 bases between. The CDR3 length is 12 residues. The CDR3, as DNA: TGCGCCAGCAGCCAGCCACAGGGTTCAGCTTTCTTT. Translating it yields CASSQPQGSAFF.

The V call is TRBV24-1, the J call TRBJ2-1; 7 bases map to TRBD2. This CDR3 has 16 residues. Germline V lookup: CDR1 KGHDR, CDR2 SFDVKD. With 2 bases clipped from V and 0 bases from J, the junction kept 3 bases outside the gene matches. CDR3 sequence: CATSDSGGGSYNEQFF. DNA for the CDR3: TGTGCCACCAGTGATTCTGGCGGGGGCTCCTACAATGAGCAGTTCTTC.

As DNA, the CDR3 is TGTGCCAGCTCACCTGACCTAGCGGCCTACGAGCAGTACTTC. This translates into CASSPDLAAYEQYF. The chain combines TRBV18 with TRBJ2-7, with 7 bases lining up with TRBD2. V lost 3 bases and J lost 2; bases outside the gene matches: 4. The CDR3 spans 14 residues. From germline, CDR1 is KGHSH and CDR2 LQKENI.

The rearrangement uses TRBV5-8 and TRBJ1-3; D is uncertain. The V gene's germline CDR1 is SGHTS and CDR2 YDEGEE. The V end lost 4 bases, the J end lost 7 bases, and 18 bases lay between the germline ends. The CDR3 contains 15 residues. The CDR3 DNA reads as TGTGCCAGCAGCCTGGACGGGATTACCGGGAACACCATATATTTT. Translating it yields CASSLDGITGNTIYF.

V usage is TRBV7-2 and J usage is TRBJ2-2; 8 bases fit TRBD1. Germline trimming cut 2 bases from V and 6 bases from J; bases unmatched to any gene: 5. The CDR3 is 15 amino acids. The V gene's germline CDR1 is SGHTA and CDR2 FQGNSA. The chain's CDR3 is CASSLQGAQPGELFF. CDR3 DNA sequence: TGTGCCAGCAGCTTACAGGGGGCGCAACCCGGGGAGCTGTTTTTT.

The CDR3, as DNA: TGTGCCAGCAGCACGCTCGGGGTTAGCGCTGAAGCTTTCTTT. Protein product: CASSTLGVSAEAFF. V is TRBV6-5 and J is TRBJ1-1; D is unclear. CDR1 MNHEY and CDR2 SVGAGI come from the germline V gene. V lost 6 bases, J lost 6 bases, and 17 bases lay in between. The CDR3 has 14 residues.

The sample holds a few counts of this clone. The chain has TRBV3-1 (or the pseudogene TRBV3-2) and TRBJ2-3, with a tentative D call TRBD2 (6 bases). Germline CDR1 reads LGHDT; CDR2 reads YNNKEL (reference sequence). Between the trimmed V and J ends, which lost 3 bases and 6 bases, there was a span of 16 bases. The CDR3 runs to 15 residues. CDR3 DNA sequence: TGTGCCAGCAGCCATTTTACGGGAGAGTATGATACGCAGTATTTT. Encoded protein: CASSHFTGEYDTQYF.

The chain has TRBV11-2 and TRBJ1-1; 8 nucleotides agree with TRBD1. The germline gives CDR1 SGHAT, CDR2 FQNNGV. The V segment lost 1 base and the J segment 2 bases; nucleotides outside the gene matches: 3. The CDR3 totals 15 residues. CDR3 region: CASSLAGGINTEAFF. The CDR3 DNA sequence: TGTGCCAGCAGCTTAGCAGGGGGCATCAACACTGAAGCTTTCTTT.

The chain combines TRBV7-2 with TRBJ2-1; 8 nucleotides agree with TRBD2. The trim removed 5 bases at V and 2 bases at J, leaving 8 bases unmatched. There are 16 residues in the CDR3. Germline CDR1 and CDR2: SGHTA and FQGNSA. The CDR3 here is CASSQEAGGAYNEQFF. For the CDR3, the DNA is TGTGCCAGCAGCCAAGAGGCGGGAGGAGCCTACAATGAGCAGTTCTTC.

J is TRBJ2-7 and V is TRBV5-6; TRBD1 agrees at 9 bases. The V gene end was trimmed by 3 bases and the J gene end by 12 bases; junction bases not matched to a gene: 16. There are 15 residues in the CDR3. Germline V gene lookup returns CDR1 SGHDT and CDR2 YYEEEE. CDR3 DNA: TGTGCCAGCAGCTCCTCCGGGACAGGGATTACTCCCGGGTACTTC. Protein product: CASSSSGTGITPGYF.

This clone was seen repeatedly, ten times or more. The V gene is TRBV4-3, the J gene TRBJ2-7; 9 positions match TRBD1. Trimming took 4 bases from V and 6 from J; bases not matched to a gene: 4. This CDR3 has 13 amino acids. The V gene's germline CDR1 is LGHNA and CDR2 YSLEER. CDR3 DNA sequence: TGCGCCAGCAGCCGAGGACAGGGGACCGAGCAGTACTTC. As protein: CASSRGQGTEQYF.

The J gene is TRBJ1-1, the V gene TRBV7-9; perhaps TRBD1 as D (6 bases). Germline assignment: CDR1 SEHNR and CDR2 FQNEAQ (reference sequence). The V end lost 1 base, the J end lost 3 bases, and 18 bases lay between the germline ends. The CDR3 spans 17 residues. The CDR3 sequence is CASSLGRAGKGDTEAFF. In nucleotides, the CDR3 is TGTGCCAGCAGCTTAGGTCGGGCAGGGAAGGGGGACACTGAAGCTTTCTTT.

The CDR3: CSVVVGQGYNEQFF. The CDR3 DNA reads as TGCAGCGTTGTGGTTGGACAGGGGTACAATGAGCAGTTCTTC. This chain connects TRBV29-1 to TRBJ2-1, with 9 bases aligning to TRBD1. J gave up 4 bases and V 4 bases, and 5 bases lay outside the gene matches. CDR3 length equals 14 residues. Germline-derived CDR1 and CDR2 are SQVTM and ANQGSEA.

The chain is built from TRBV4-1 and TRBJ1-1; 7 bases map to TRBD1. The CDR3 covers 19 residues. The V and J ends lost 0 bases and 3 bases, in that order; junction bases with no gene match: 16. CDR1 is MGHRA, CDR2 YSYEKL, per germline. For the CDR3, the DNA is TGCGCCAGCAGCCAAGATACAGGGGCAGGATTCAGTGCTGACACTGAAGCTTTCTTT. Encoded protein: CASSQDTGAGFSADTEAFF.

V is TRBV30 and J is TRBJ1-2; 10 positions match TRBD1. The length of the CDR3 is 13 residues. From germline, CDR1 is GTSNPN and CDR2 SVGIG (reference sequence). The ends lost 3 bases at V and 4 bases at J; junction bases unmatched: 2. In DNA form, the CDR3 reads TGTGCCTGGAGGGGGGACAGGGGCTATGGCTACACCTTC. Translating it yields CAWRGDRGYGYTF.

The chain recombines TRBV4-2 with TRBJ1-5; TRBD1 matches 7 bases. This CDR3 has 15 residues. The V gene's germline CDR1 is LGHNA and CDR2 YNFKEQ. V was pared by 1 base and J by 5 bases, with 5 bases of the junction left unmatched. The CDR3 region has the DNA TGTGCCAGCAGCCAAGTCAAGGGGGCGGATCAGCCCCAGCATTTT. Translating gives CASSQVKGADQPQHF.

Sample share makes this clone medium-sized (0.01 to 0.1%). The chain combines TRBV6-2 or TRBV6-3 with TRBJ2-6; 7 nucleotides line up with TRBD2. In germline, CDR1 is MNHEY, CDR2 SVGEGT. The CDR3 sequence is 16 residues long. Trimming at V came to 5 bases and at J to 3 bases, leaving 7 bases not matched to a gene. In DNA form, the CDR3 reads TGTGCCAGCAGTCTAAACGGGGGGAGTGGGGCCAACGTCCTGACTTTC. Residues: CASSLNGGSGANVLTF.

This chain's CDR3 is CASSPPGTVISKPQHF. The DNA of the CDR3 is TGTGCCAGCTCACCCCCCGGGACAGTAATCAGTAAGCCCCAGCATTTT. The chain couples TRBV18 to TRBJ1-5; TRBD1 aligns across 7 bases. The CDR3 contains 16 residues. The germline gives CDR1 KGHSH, CDR2 LQKENI. The trim removed 3 bases at V and 8 bases at J, leaving 13 bases unmatched.

This rearrangement joins TRBV6-4 to TRBJ1-1; 7 nucleotides line up with TRBD1. J gave up 1 base and V 2 bases, and 1 base lay outside the gene matches. The CDR3 runs 14 residues. Germline V gene lookup returns CDR1 MRHNA and CDR2 SNTAGT. CDR3 nucleotides: TGTGCCAGCAGTGACGGGACAGAGAACACTGAAGCTTTCTTT. It is translated as CASSDGTENTEAFF.

The rearrangement joins TRBV5-1 to TRBJ1-6; 8 bases match TRBD1. V gave up 1 base and J gave up 7 bases; unmatched junction bases: 16. This CDR3 comprises 19 residues. Germline values: CDR1 SGHRS, CDR2 YFSETQ. DNA of the CDR3: TGCGCCAGCAGCTTGCGAGTTCGAGTGACAGGGGACCAAAATTCACCCCTCCACTTT. This gives the protein CASSLRVRVTGDQNSPLHF.

The chain joins TRBV9 to TRBJ1-2; tentatively, D is TRBD1 (5 bases). Between the trimmed V and J ends, which lost 1 base and 4 bases, there was a span of 8 bases. Germline assignment: CDR1 SGDLS and CDR2 YYNGEE. CDR3 length: 13 residues. The CDR3 nucleotides read TGTGCCAGCAGCGTACAGGGCCCCTATGGCTACACCTTC. It encodes CASSVQGPYGYTF.

The J gene is TRBJ1-1, the V gene TRBV7-9; TRBD1 matches at 7 bases. Germline V gives CDR1 SEHNR, CDR2 FQNEAQ (reference sequence). This CDR3 comprises 16 residues. The V segment lost 3 bases and the J segment 1 base; nucleotides outside the gene matches: 8. The CDR3 DNA reads TGTGCCAGCAGCTTGTACAGGGGCGGAACGAACACTGAAGCTTTCTTT. Translation: CASSLYRGGTNTEAFF.

The genes are TRBV3-1 (or the pseudogene TRBV3-2) and TRBJ1-6; the D is unclear. Per germline, CDR1 LGHDT and CDR2 YNNKEL (reference sequence). V lost 5 bases and J lost 8, with 10 bases in between. The CDR3 sequence is 13 residues long. The CDR3 spells CASSEGGHSPLHF. Here the CDR3 DNA reads TGTGCCAGCAGCGAAGGCGGCCATTCACCCCTCCACTTT.

The rearrangement links TRBV9 to TRBJ2-2, with D possibly TRBD1 on 5 matching bases. The ends were cut back, 4 bases at V and 5 bases at J, with 9 bases in the middle. CDR3 length equals 13 residues. Germline-derived CDR1 and CDR2 are SGDLS and YYNGEE. The chain's CDR3 is CASSPQGTGELFF. CDR3 sequence (DNA): TGTGCCAGCAGCCCTCAGGGTACCGGGGAGCTGTTTTTT.

The chain recombines TRBV19 with TRBJ2-3, with TRBD2 as a possible D gene (5 bases). Germline V gene data show CDR1 as LNHDA and CDR2 as SQIVND (reference sequence). The V and J ends lost 8 bases and 2 bases respectively, with 11 bases between them. There are 13 residues in the CDR3. The CDR3 bases are TGTGCCAGTGGGAGAGCGCACACAGATACGCAGTATTTT. It is translated as CASGRAHTDTQYF.

Comment on this clone: This specimen includes other DNA sequences encoding the same CDR3. The rearrangement uses TRBV7-9 and TRBJ2-7; D call uncertain. The CDR3 runs to 14 residues. CDR1 SEHNR and CDR2 FQNEAQ come from the germline V gene (reference sequence). V was trimmed by 5 bases and J by 0 bases, leaving 11 bases between them. The CDR3 region is CASSPTSGSYEQYF. The CDR3 DNA follows: TGTGCCAGCAGCCCTACTTCAGGCTCCTACGAGCAGTACTTC.

The gene calls are TRBV7-8 and TRBJ1-4; TRBD1 matches at 7 bases. CDR3 length: 15 amino acids. Germline V gene sequence: CDR1 SGHVS, CDR2 FQNEAQ. V lost 9 bases, J lost 2 bases, and 9 bases stayed unmatched. The CDR3 protein is CARHTKQGTNEKLFF. The CDR3 nucleotides read TGTGCCAGACATACAAAACAGGGGACTAATGAAAAACTGTTTTTT.

The V gene is TRBV6-4, the J gene TRBJ2-1, with 8 bases matching TRBD1. The CDR3 contains 14 residues. After removal of 4 bases from V and 8 bases from J, the junction contained 7 bases not matched to a gene. CDR1 is MRHNA and CDR2 is SNTAGT in the germline V gene. The CDR3 loop reads CASSARQGRDEQFF. The CDR3 DNA sequence: TGTGCCAGCAGTGCCAGACAGGGGCGGGATGAGCAGTTCTTC.

The gene calls are TRBV7-9 and TRBJ1-3; no clear D. V lost 11 bases and J 3 bases, leaving 11 bases between the germline ends. This CDR3 has 12 amino acids. Germline-derived CDR1 and CDR2 are SEHNR and FQNEAQ (reference sequence). CDR3 residues: CASGEIGNTIYF. DNA of the CDR3: TGTGCCTCCGGGGAAATTGGAAACACCATATATTTT.

The chain has TRBV15 and TRBJ2-1; TRBD2 agrees at 9 bases. Germline CDR1 and CDR2: LNHNV and YYDKDF (reference sequence). V gave up 0 bases and J gave up 3 bases; unmatched junction bases: 6. CDR3 length: 17 residues. CDR3 loop: CATSRDPAGGYYNEQFF. DNA for the CDR3: TGTGCCACCAGCAGAGATCCTGCGGGAGGGTACTACAATGAGCAGTTCTTC.